The clone carrying this T cell receptor beta chain was picked up a small number of times. V was cut by 7 bases and J by 3 bases, with 22 bases left in between. The CDR3 spans 17 residues. Germline loops: CDR1 LNHDA, CDR2 SQIVND (reference sequence). The data are from a study of blood T cell repertoires in COVID-19. Study overall: From the United States, Italy and Spain came samples of acute and convalescent COVID-19. PBMCs, B-cell-depleted T cells, or T cells provided the cDNA or gDNA that made up the material.

As processed by the authors: Amplification of reference gene primers was used by the study to estimate nucleated cell counts. The data were produced by immunoSEQ multiplex PCR, yet TCRdb's version contains in-frame clones alone and is incomplete. The D gene and trimming were derived from the DNA, and the V and J assignments and clone size from that table. The sample lists 200,000 to 250,000 clones; about nine tenths were seen once. This TCR derives from a woman in her sixties with acute or convalescent COVID-19. The V gene is TRBV19, the J gene TRBJ1-5; TRBD1 might be the D (5 bases). The sequencing sample was made of peripheral blood. The CDR3 is CASNLSPGGRDNQPQHF. CDR3 bases: TGTGCCAGTAATTTGAGTCCGGGGGGAAGAGACAATCAGCCCCAGCATTTT. Complete variable domain (other parts from reference TRBV19 and TRBJ1-5): DGGITQSPKYLFRKEGQNVTLSCEQNLNHDAMYWYRQDPGQGLRLIYYSQIVNDFQKGDIAEGYSVSREKKESFPLTVTSAQKNPTAFYLCASNLSPGGRDNQPQHFGDGTRLSIL.